Presented here are 17 T cell receptor beta chains from one specimen sequenced in a study of blood T cells in healthy people across ages. For the second PCR, which ran for about 7 to 11 cycles, a sample-barcoded 5' primer and a J-beta primer mix were used. From the 5' RACE reads, TCRdb called clonotypes with MiXCR, one entry per CDR3 protein. In the table there are around 1,000,000 distinct CDR3 sequences, 25% of which are singletons. This sample also belongs to another study, concerning T cells of mothers and their children.

Sequencing was performed on blood. All receptors come from a girl aged 2 to 9 in good health.

The chain recombines TRBV27 with TRBJ2-2; D assignment may be TRBD1 or TRBD2 (5 bases each). The CDR3 runs 15 residues. The germline gives CDR1 MNHEY, CDR2 SMNVEV (reference sequence). The germline V and J ends were trimmed by 2 bases and 2 bases, with 9 bases remaining between them. The CDR3 protein is CASSLRGDNTGELFF. The DNA for the CDR3 is TGTGCCAGCAGTTTAAGAGGGGACAACACCGGGGAGCTGTTTTTT.

In its sample, this clonotype was seen once. J is TRBJ1-5 and V is TRBV5-5, with D possibly being TRBD1 (6 bases). CDR1 is SGHKS, CDR2 YYEKEE, per germline (reference sequence). Trimming pared 3 bases from V and 1 base from J, leaving 17 bases between. The CDR3 sequence is 17 residues long. The CDR3 sequence is CASSSEATGRSNQPQHF. CDR3 sequence (DNA): TGTGCCAGCAGCTCGGAGGCCACAGGGAGAAGCAATCAGCCCCAGCATTTT. The variable domain in full, completed from reference TRBV5-5 and TRBJ1-5, reads DAGVTQSPTHLIKTRGQQVTLRCSPISGHKSVSWYQQVLGQGPQFIFQYYEKEERGRGNFPDRFSARQFPNYSSELNVNALLLGDSALYLCASSSEATGRSNQPQHFGDGTRLSIL.

The CDR3 coding sequence is TGTGCCAGCAGCCTAACGGTAGGCGAGCAGTACTTC. Protein product: CASSLTVGEQYF. The rearrangement uses TRBV11-2 and TRBJ2-5; D gene uncertain. The DNA end lines up better with TRBJ2-7; the J call may be wrong. Germline V gene sequence: CDR1 SGHAT, CDR2 FQNNGV. This CDR3 has 12 residues.

This clonotype turned up a few times. V usage is TRBV2 and J usage is TRBJ1-2; D is uncertain. There are 15 residues in the CDR3. The ends were cut back, 2 bases at V and 5 bases at J, with 15 bases in the middle. The V gene's germline CDR1 is SNHLY and CDR2 FYNNEI. The CDR3 sequence: CASSENYQDVYGYTF. CDR3 nucleotides: TGTGCCAGCAGTGAAAATTATCAGGACGTGTATGGCTACACCTTC. The full variable domain, completed using reference TRBV2 and TRBJ1-2, is EPEVTQTPSHQVTQMGQEVILRCVPISNHLYFYWYRQILGQKVEFLVSFYNNEISEKSEIFDDQFSVERPDGSNFTLKIRSTKLEDSAMYFCASSENYQDVYGYTFGSGTRLTVV.

Points on this clonotype: A read error may account for a junction end that differs from germline. The genes are TRBV7-9 and TRBJ2-1; D is unclear. Per the germline V gene, CDR1 is SEHNR and CDR2 is FQNEAQ (reference sequence). There are 16 residues in the CDR3. In DNA form, the CDR3 reads TGTGCCAGCAGCATAGCTGTGGGGTCCAGTCAAAATGAGCAGTTCTTC. Translating gives CASSIAVGSSQNEQFF.

This clonotype was picked up a small number of times. This rearrangement joins TRBV10-3 to TRBJ2-5; possibly TRBD1 for D (5 bases). V gave up 6 bases and J gave up 0 bases, with 8 bases separating them. Germline-derived CDR1 and CDR2 are ENHRY and SYGVKD. CDR3 length equals 13 residues. In DNA form, the CDR3 reads TGTGCCATCAGGGACACGTACCAAGAGACCCAGTACTTC. It encodes CAIRDTYQETQYF.

This clonotype was seen more than once but under ten times. V is TRBV6-6 and J is TRBJ1-4, with 7 positions matching TRBD1. CDR3 length equals 16 residues. After removal of 7 bases from V and 2 bases from J, the junction contained 10 bases not matched to a gene. The germline V gene has CDR1 MNHNY and CDR2 SVGAGI (reference sequence). CDR3 in DNA: TGTGCCAGCACTTTGACAGGGAGTTTGACTAATGAAAAACTGTTTTTT. Its protein product is CASTLTGSLTNEKLFF.

V gene TRBV29-1 combines with J gene TRBJ2-3, with 13 bases identical to TRBD2. There are 19 residues in the CDR3. Germline assignment: CDR1 SQVTM and CDR2 ANQGSEA. V lost 1 base and J lost 5; bases outside the gene matches: 15. CDR3 protein: CSVEARTSGGIRFGDTQYF. The CDR3 nucleotides are TGCAGCGTTGAAGCCAGGACTAGCGGGGGTATAAGGTTTGGAGATACGCAGTATTTT.

Concerning this clonotype itself: Compared with germline, one end of the junction differs, possibly owing to a read error. This chain uses TRBV28 with TRBJ2-5; 9 nucleotides line up with TRBD2. The germline CDR1 and CDR2 sequences are MDHEN and SYDVKM. CDR3 length: 16 amino acids. The CDR3 sequence: CASSPQGRLAEEAQYF. The CDR3 DNA is TGTGCCAGCAGTCCCCAGGGCCGACTAGCGGAAGAGGCCCAGTACTTC.

This clonotype has just a few counts. The chain recombines TRBV2 with TRBJ2-7; 9 bases are a match to TRBD2. The CDR3 loop spans 19 amino acids. The germline V gene has CDR1 SNHLY and CDR2 FYNNEI. Unmatched junction bases numbered 18, after V lost 6 bases and J lost 0 bases. CDR3 coding DNA: TGTGCCAGCAGCGACGACTCGAGGAAGACTAGCGGAAACTCCTACGAGCAGTACTTC. Translated: CASSDDSRKTSGNSYEQYF.

This rearrangement joins TRBV7-9 to TRBJ2-7; D may be TRBD1 (6 bases). CDR1 and CDR2 from the germline V gene are SEHNR and FQNEAQ (reference sequence). The V and J ends lost 5 bases and 3 bases respectively, with 20 bases between them. This CDR3 comprises 16 residues. The CDR3 protein is CASSPPDLQQGYEQYF. In DNA, the CDR3 is TGTGCCAGCAGCCCTCCGGACCTCCAACAGGGCTACGAGCAGTACTTC.

This clonotype occurred a few times. This chain connects TRBV20-1 to TRBJ1-5, with no clear D. Germline V gives CDR1 DFQATT, CDR2 SNEGSKA (reference sequence). V lost 2 bases and J lost 1, with 9 bases in between. CDR3 length: 14 amino acids. The CDR3: CSARSGFSNQPQHF. The CDR3 region has the DNA TGCAGTGCTAGAAGCGGTTTCAGCAATCAGCCCCAGCATTTT.

This clonotype was seen more than once but under ten times. The gene calls are TRBV2 and TRBJ1-2, with 7 bases aligning to TRBD1. The V gene's germline CDR1 is SNHLY and CDR2 FYNNEI. Trimming at V came to 6 bases and at J to 8 bases, leaving 21 bases not matched to a gene. The CDR3 consists of 17 residues. The CDR3 region is CASRKPTLDREVEGYTF. CDR3 bases: TGTGCCAGCAGGAAGCCCACACTAGACAGGGAGGTGGAAGGCTACACCTTC.

This CDR3 is CSARGLSGNTIYF. DNA of the CDR3: TGCAGTGCTAGGGGCCTCAGTGGAAACACCATATATTTT. The V and J genes are TRBV20-1 and TRBJ1-3; D not resolved. CDR3 size: 13 residues. CDR1 and CDR2 from the germline V gene are DFQATT and SNEGSKA (reference sequence). Trimming removed 3 bases from V and 3 bases from J, with 9 bases in between.

This sequence joins TRBV29-1 and TRBJ2-5, with 8 bases matching TRBD1. The J call may be incorrect, as the DNA end agrees better with TRBJ2-1. The CDR3 consists of 13 residues. CDR1 SQVTM and CDR2 ANQGSEA come from the germline V gene. CDR3 in DNA: TGCAGCGTTGAGGGTACAGGGGGCAATGAGCAGTTCTTC. The encoded protein is CSVEGTGGNEQFF.

To note about this clonotype: Compared with germline, one end of the junction differs, possibly owing to a read error. The V gene is TRBV5-6, the J gene TRBJ2-3; D perhaps matches TRBD1 (5 bases). The CDR3 consists of 14 residues. Germline assignment: CDR1 SGHDT and CDR2 YYEEEE. The CDR3 spells CASSRQDRTGTQYF. The CDR3 DNA reads TGTGCCAGCAGCCGACAAGACCGCACAGGTACGCAGTATTTT.

This clonotype was counted only a few times. The chain links TRBV7-8 to TRBJ2-1, with D perhaps given as TRBD1 or TRBD2 (6 bases each). In germline, CDR1 is SGHVS, CDR2 FQNEAQ. CDR3 length: 14 amino acids. The V and J ends lost 5 bases and 4 bases respectively, with 12 bases between them. Here the CDR3 reads CASSTRGVYNEQFF. The CDR3 nucleotides read TGTGCCAGCAGCACGAGGGGGGTGTACAATGAGCAGTTCTTC.